The sequence of this T cell receptor (beta chain) was determined in a study of blood T cell repertoires in COVID-19. Looking at the study overall: Samples taken during acute and convalescent COVID-19 were collected in the United States, Italy and Spain. T cells, B-cell-depleted T cells, or PBMCs supplied cDNA or gDNA.

The table lists this clone with a count of one. In the original processing: Researchers report that nucleated cell counts were estimated from reference gene primer amplification. The protocol was immunoSEQ multiplex PCR, while the TCRdb copy is restricted to in-frame clones and leaves out a portion. V and J calls and clone size are given by that table; D and trimming were obtained from the DNA. The table shows 150,000 to 200,000 clones, with 80% occurring only once. Participants were aged roughly 18 to 89 years from about two dozen US areas. V lost 4 bases and J lost 0; bases outside the gene matches: 4. CDR3 length: 16 residues. The germline gives CDR1 SGHRS, CDR2 YFSETQ.

The gene calls are TRBV5-1 and TRBJ2-6; 7 bases align to TRBD1. The origin of this receptor is a man between 35 and 55 years old who had recovered from COVID-19. Sample: PBMCs or T cells enriched from blood (not recorded which). The CDR3 here is CASSPGQPSGANVLTF. The DNA for the CDR3 is TGCGCCAGCAGCCCGGGACAGCCCTCTGGGGCCAACGTCCTGACTTTC. Complete variable domain (other parts from reference TRBV5-1 and TRBJ2-6): KAGVTQTPRYLIKTRGQQVTLSCSPISGHRSVSWYQQTPGQGLQFLFEYFSETQRNKGNFPGRFSGRQFSNSRSEMNVSTLELGDSALYLCASSPGQPSGANVLTFGAGSRLTVL.